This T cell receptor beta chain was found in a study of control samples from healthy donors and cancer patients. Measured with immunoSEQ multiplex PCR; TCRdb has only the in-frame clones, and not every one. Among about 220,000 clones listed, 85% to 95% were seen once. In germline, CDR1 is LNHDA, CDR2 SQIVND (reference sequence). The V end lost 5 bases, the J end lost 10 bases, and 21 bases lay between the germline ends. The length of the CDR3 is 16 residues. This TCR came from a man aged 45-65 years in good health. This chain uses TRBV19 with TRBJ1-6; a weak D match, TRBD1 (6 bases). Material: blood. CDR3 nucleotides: TGTGCCAGTAGTCCAAGGACAGAAAAATCGTGGTCACCCCTCCACTTT. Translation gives CASSPRTEKSWSPLHF.